These T cell receptor beta chains were read from a single sample in a study of blood T cell repertoires in COVID-19. Method: immunoSEQ multiplex PCR; TCRdb's copy keeps in-frame clones and lacks some. The sample shows fewer than 500,000 clones, about 87% of them seen only once. The sequencing input was PBMCs or T cells enriched from blood (not recorded which). Receptors originate from a man younger than 45 who had recovered from COVID-19. CDR3s include the opening cysteine and the closing phenylalanine or tryptophan. D genes are given only for firm matches. Rows may omit the clone size; those that give it use once, few, many or a size class.

J gene | clone size | V gene | D gene | CDR3 protein | CDR3 DNA
TRBJ1-3 | . | TRBV19 | TRBD1 | CASSPQGTGNTIYF | TGTGCCAGTAGTCCACAGGGGACCGGAAACACCATATATTTT
TRBJ2-3 | . | TRBV7-2 | TRBD1 | CASSRDRGVDTQYF | TGTGCCAGCAGCCGTGACAGGGGGGTAGATACGCAGTATTTT
TRBJ1-4 | . | TRBV3-1/TRBV3-2 | . | CASSQRGTNEKLFF | TGTGCCAGCAGCCAGCGGGGAACTAATGAAAAACTGTTTTTT
TRBJ2-6 | . | TRBV10-3 | TRBD1 | CAISHLTGSSGANVLTF | TGTGCCATCAGTCACCTGACAGGGAGCTCTGGGGCCAACGTCCTGACTTTC
TRBJ1-6 | once | TRBV6-5 | TRBD1 | CASSYSTGTGDSPLHF | TGTGCCAGCAGTTACTCTACCGGGACAGGGGATTCACCCCTCCACTTT
TRBJ2-6 | . | TRBV5-4 | TRBD1 | CASSDWTGYSGANVLTF | TGTGCCAGCAGCGATTGGACAGGTTACTCTGGGGCCAACGTCCTGACTTTC
TRBJ1-3 | . | TRBV4-1 | TRBD1 | CASSQVGRGPGNTIYF | TGCGCCAGCAGCCAAGTCGGAAGGGGGCCTGGAAACACCATATATTTT
TRBJ1-2 | . | TRBV4-3 | TRBD1 | CASSQDTGGGGYTF | TGCGCCAGCAGCCAGGATACAGGGGGCGGCGGCTACACCTTC
TRBJ1-2 | . | TRBV6-2/TRBV6-3 | . | CASSYVGANYGYTF | TGTGCCAGCAGTTATGTAGGGGCTAACTATGGCTACACCTTC
TRBJ1-5 | . | TRBV7-2 | . | CASSLGEGVNQPQHF | TGTGCCAGCAGCTTAGGGGAGGGGGTCAATCAGCCCCAGCATTTT
TRBJ2-1 | . | TRBV27 | TRBD2 | CASSSPLAGLNEQFF | TGTGCCAGCAGTTCCCCACTAGCGGGGTTAAATGAGCAGTTCTTC
TRBJ1-1 | . | TRBV5-4 | . | CASSAQGMNTEAFF | TGTGCCAGCAGCGCCCAGGGGATGAACACTGAAGCTTTCTTT
TRBJ2-7 | . | TRBV6-1 | TRBD1 | CASSDLRDSLLYEQYF | TGTGCCAGCAGTGACCTCCGGGACAGTCTTTTGTACGAGCAGTACTTC
TRBJ1-5 | . | TRBV12-2 | . | CASRLAQARGNQPQHF | TGTGCAAGTCGCTTAGCCCAGGCCAGGGGCAATCAGCCCCAGCATTTT
TRBJ1-1 | . | TRBV19 | . | CASSIGAHSGGTEAFF | TGTGCCAGTAGTATCGGAGCGCACTCTGGCGGCACTGAAGCTTTCTTT
TRBJ1-3 | once | TRBV7-8 | TRBD1 | CASRPQGTAGNTIYF | TGTGCCAGCAGGCCACAGGGGACGGCTGGAAACACCATATATTTT
TRBJ2-3 | few | TRBV4-1 | . | CASSQPNRVDTQYF | TGCGCCAGCAGTCAACCTAACAGGGTCGATACGCAGTATTTT
TRBJ1-5 | . | TRBV4-3 | . | CASSQDLRLNNQPQHF | TGCGCCAGCAGCCAAGATCTGCGTTTGAACAATCAGCCCCAGCATTTT
TRBJ1-1 | . | TRBV30 | TRBD1 | CAWSDPGQGISTEAFF | TGTGCCTGGAGTGATCCGGGACAGGGGATTTCCACTGAAGCTTTCTTT
TRBJ1-1 | . | TRBV21-1 | . | CARYRGTFF | TGTGCCAGGTACAGGGGGACTTTCTTT
TRBJ2-7 | . | TRBV5-1 | . | CASSPPDSYEQYF | TGCGCCAGCAGCCCACCAGATTCCTACGAGCAGTACTTC
TRBJ2-3 | . | TRBV5-1 | TRBD1 | CASSLGQGALSTDTQYF | TGCGCCAGCAGCCTGGGACAGGGCGCACTTTCCACAGATACGCAGTATTTT
TRBJ1-1 | . | TRBV7-8 | . | CASSRMTGNTEAFF | TGTGCCAGCAGCCGGATGACAGGGAACACTGAAGCTTTCTTT
TRBJ1-5 | . | TRBV5-1 | . | CASSLGAGSQPQHF | TGCGCCAGCAGCTTGGGCGCAGGGTCTCAGCCCCAGCATTTT
TRBJ2-3 | once | TRBV24-1 | . | CATSGSIQGGTDTQYF | TGTGCCACCAGTGGGTCTATACAGGGCGGCACAGATACGCAGTATTTT
TRBJ1-6 | . | TRBV6-4 | TRBD1 | CASSAQGDNSPLHF | TGTGCCAGCAGCGCACAGGGGGATAATTCACCCCTCCACTTT
TRBJ2-3 | . | TRBV19 | TRBD2 | CASSDPGLATIRTQYF | TGTGCCAGTAGTGATCCGGGACTAGCGACCATAAGGACGCAGTATTTT
TRBJ1-4 | . | TRBV11-3 | . | CASSVDSGEKLFF | TGTGCCAGCAGCGTCGACAGCGGGGAAAAACTGTTTTTT
TRBJ1-5 | . | TRBV19 | . | CASSVSGLNQPQHF | TGTGCCAGTAGTGTTTCAGGGCTCAATCAGCCCCAGCATTTT
TRBJ1-1 | . | TRBV7-9 | TRBD1 | CASSSQGAMNTEAFF | TGTGCCAGCAGCTCCCAGGGGGCCATGAACACTGAAGCTTTCTTT
TRBJ2-2 | few | TRBV11-2 | . | CASSFDREELFF | TGTGCCAGCAGCTTTGACCGGGAGGAGCTGTTTTTT
TRBJ2-5 | . | TRBV27 | . | CATWGRAVGETQYF | TGTGCCACCTGGGGCCGGGCTGTCGGGGAGACCCAGTACTTC
TRBJ1-2 | . | TRBV6-5 | TRBD1 | CASRGTVTVSYTF | TGTGCCAGCCGGGGGACAGTTACTGTTAGCTACACCTTC
TRBJ1-2 | . | TRBV21-1 | . | CASSKGTREGGADYGYTF | TGTGCCAGCAGCAAAGGAACGAGAGAAGGGGGCGCCGACTATGGCTACACCTTC
TRBJ2-7 | once | TRBV20-1 | . | CSAERQSEQYF | TGCAGTGCCGAGCGGCAGAGCGAGCAGTACTTC
TRBJ1-4 | . | TRBV24-1 | TRBD1 | CATSVNRGNEKLFF | TGTGCCACCAGTGTTAACAGGGGTAATGAAAAACTGTTTTTT
TRBJ2-5 | . | TRBV9 | TRBD1 | CASSVAPLDRGGKETQYF | TGTGCCAGCAGCGTAGCACCGCTGGACAGGGGTGGGAAAGAGACCCAGTACTTC
TRBJ2-1 | . | TRBV11-2 | . | CASSLINEQFF | TGTGCCAGCAGCTTAATAAATGAGCAGTTCTTC
TRBJ2-7 | . | TRBV27 | TRBD1 | CASSWGTGPYEQYF | TGTGCCAGCAGTTGGGGGACAGGTCCCTACGAGCAGTACTTC
TRBJ1-2 | . | TRBV5-1 | . | CASSLGDAGHVSARNYGYTF | TGCGCCAGCAGCTTGGGGGATGCTGGACATGTTTCTGCTCGGAACTATGGCTACACCTTC
TRBJ2-5 | . | TRBV19 | . | CASSLGGGRETQYF | TGTGCCAGTAGCCTGGGAGGGGGTCGAGAGACCCAGTACTTC
TRBJ1-4 | . | TRBV5-1 | . | CASSLAASINEKLFF | TGCGCCAGCAGCTTGGCCGCGAGTATTAATGAAAAACTGTTTTTT